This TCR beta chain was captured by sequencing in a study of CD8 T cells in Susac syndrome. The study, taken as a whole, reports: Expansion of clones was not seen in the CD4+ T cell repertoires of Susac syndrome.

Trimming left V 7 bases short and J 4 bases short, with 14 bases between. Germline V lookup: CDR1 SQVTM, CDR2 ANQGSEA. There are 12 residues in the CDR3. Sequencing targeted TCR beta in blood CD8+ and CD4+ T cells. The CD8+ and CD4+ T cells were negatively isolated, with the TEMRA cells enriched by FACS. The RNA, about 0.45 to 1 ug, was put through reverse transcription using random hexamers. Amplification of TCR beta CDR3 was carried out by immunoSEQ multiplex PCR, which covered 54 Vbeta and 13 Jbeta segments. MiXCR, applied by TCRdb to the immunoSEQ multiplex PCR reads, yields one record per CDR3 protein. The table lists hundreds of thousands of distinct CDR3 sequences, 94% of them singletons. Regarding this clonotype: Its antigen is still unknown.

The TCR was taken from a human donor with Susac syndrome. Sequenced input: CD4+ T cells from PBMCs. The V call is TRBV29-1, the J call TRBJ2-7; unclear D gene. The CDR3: CSGLSIRYEQYF. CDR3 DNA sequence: TGCAGCGGACTCTCAATACGGTACGAGCAGTACTTC.